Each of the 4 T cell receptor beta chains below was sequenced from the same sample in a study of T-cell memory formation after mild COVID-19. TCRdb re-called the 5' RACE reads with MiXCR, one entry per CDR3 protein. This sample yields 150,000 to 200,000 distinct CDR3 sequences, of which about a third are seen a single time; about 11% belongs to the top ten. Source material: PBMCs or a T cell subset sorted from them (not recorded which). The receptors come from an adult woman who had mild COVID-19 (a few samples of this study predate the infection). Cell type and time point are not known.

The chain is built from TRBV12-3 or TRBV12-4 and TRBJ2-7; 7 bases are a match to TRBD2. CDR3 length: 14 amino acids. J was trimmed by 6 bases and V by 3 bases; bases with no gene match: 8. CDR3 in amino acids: CASSFMREGFEQYF. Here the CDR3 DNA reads TGTGCCAGCAGTTTCATGAGGGAGGGATTCGAGCAGTACTTC.

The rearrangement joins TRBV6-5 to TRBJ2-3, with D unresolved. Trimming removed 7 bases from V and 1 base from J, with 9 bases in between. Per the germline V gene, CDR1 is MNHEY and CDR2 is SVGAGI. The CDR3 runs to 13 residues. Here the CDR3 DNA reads TGTGCCAGCAAGGTGCCGGGCACAGATACGCAGTATTTT. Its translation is CASKVPGTDTQYF.

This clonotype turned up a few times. This chain's CDR3 is CASKGSGGEEQYF. CDR3 DNA sequence: TGCGCCAGCAAGGGATCGGGGGGAGAAGAGCAGTACTTC. The chain uses TRBV5-1 and TRBJ2-7; 7 bases agree with TRBD2. CDR1 is SGHRS, CDR2 YFSETQ, per germline. This CDR3 is built from 13 residues. Trimming removed 6 bases from V and 7 bases from J; junction bases left unmatched: 10.

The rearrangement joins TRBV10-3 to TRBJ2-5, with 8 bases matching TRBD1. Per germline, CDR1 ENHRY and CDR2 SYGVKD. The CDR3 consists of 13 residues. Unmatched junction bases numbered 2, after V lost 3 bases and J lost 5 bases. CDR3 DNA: TGTGCCATCAGTGACAGGGGGCTTGAGACCCAGTACTTC. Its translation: CAISDRGLETQYF.